This section outlines one T cell receptor beta chain sequence together with its context. No antigen is known for it. The data were obtained in a study of blood T cells in healthy people across ages. The CDR3 is 16 amino acids. Germline trimming cut 5 bases from V and 6 bases from J; bases unmatched to any gene: 15. Germline-derived CDR1 and CDR2 are DFQATT and SNEGSKA (reference sequence). Regarding the study as a whole: Unsorted PBMCs blocked a conclusive comparison of naive and antigen-experienced cells. Higher naive T cell percentage went strongly together with higher TCR beta diversity. Age brought a roughly linear fall in TCR beta diversity measured per million T cells.

A second PCR of 7 to 11 cycles used a sample-barcoded 5' primer and a J-beta primer mix. Each CDR3 protein is one row after TCRdb ran MiXCR on the 5' RACE reads. The table lists around 1,600,000 distinct CDR3 sequences, approximately 39% of them singletons. The specimen sequenced was blood. The chain recombines TRBV20-1 with TRBJ1-5; 8 bases align to TRBD1. This TCR came from a woman younger than 35 in good health. In nucleotides, the CDR3 is TGCAGTGCTGTCGACAGGGGTCACCGCCTGGGTCAGCCCCAGCATTTT. Protein: CSAVDRGHRLGQPQHF.